Below are 4 T cell receptor beta chains sequenced from a single sample in a study of resident and recirculating memory T cells in vitiligo. Some clones are missing from TCRdb's copy, which holds only in-frame ones; the method was immunoSEQ multiplex PCR. The sample includes around 78,000 clones, just over 90% of them seen just once. Sequencing was performed on blood. Source of these receptors: a male donor with vitiligo.

The V and J genes are TRBV5-1 and TRBJ1-1; the match to TRBD1 covers 7 bases. Germline trimming cut 2 bases from V and 3 bases from J; bases unmatched to any gene: 1. The CDR3 sequence is 13 residues long. Germline CDR1 is SGHRS and CDR2 is YFSETQ. The CDR3 region has the DNA TGCGCCAGCAGCTTCGACAGGGACACTGAAGCTTTCTTT. Amino acid sequence: CASSFDRDTEAFF.

V gene TRBV11-2 combines with J gene TRBJ2-7; D is perhaps TRBD2 (7 bases). The germline V gene has CDR1 SGHAT and CDR2 FQNNGV. Trimming took off 5 bases at V and 6 bases at J, with 23 bases between the two ends. The CDR3 runs 16 residues. The chain's CDR3 is CASSPRGASDSGEQYF. CDR3 DNA sequence: TGTGCCAGCAGCCCCCGGGGGGCTAGCGATTCAGGCGAGCAGTACTTC.

The rearrangement joins TRBV7-6 to TRBJ2-3; D might be TRBD2 (6 bases). The CDR3 is 16 residues long. The germline CDR1 and CDR2 sequences are SGHVS and FNYEAQ. Trimming stripped 5 bases from V and 0 bases from J, with 15 bases between. The CDR3 sequence: CASSPRRGTSTDTQYF. The CDR3 DNA sequence: TGTGCCAGCAGCCCCAGGAGGGGTACTAGCACAGATACGCAGTATTTT.

This rearrangement joins TRBV7-9 to TRBJ2-7; TRBD2 aligns across 12 bases. The J segment lost 3 bases and the V segment lost 5 bases, leaving 5 bases of the junction unmatched. The germline V gene has CDR1 SEHNR and CDR2 FQNEAQ (reference sequence). This CDR3 contains 15 residues. The CDR3, as DNA: TGTGCCAGCAGCCGGACTAGCGGGAACCGCTACGAGCAGTACTTC. Translating it yields CASSRTSGNRYEQYF.